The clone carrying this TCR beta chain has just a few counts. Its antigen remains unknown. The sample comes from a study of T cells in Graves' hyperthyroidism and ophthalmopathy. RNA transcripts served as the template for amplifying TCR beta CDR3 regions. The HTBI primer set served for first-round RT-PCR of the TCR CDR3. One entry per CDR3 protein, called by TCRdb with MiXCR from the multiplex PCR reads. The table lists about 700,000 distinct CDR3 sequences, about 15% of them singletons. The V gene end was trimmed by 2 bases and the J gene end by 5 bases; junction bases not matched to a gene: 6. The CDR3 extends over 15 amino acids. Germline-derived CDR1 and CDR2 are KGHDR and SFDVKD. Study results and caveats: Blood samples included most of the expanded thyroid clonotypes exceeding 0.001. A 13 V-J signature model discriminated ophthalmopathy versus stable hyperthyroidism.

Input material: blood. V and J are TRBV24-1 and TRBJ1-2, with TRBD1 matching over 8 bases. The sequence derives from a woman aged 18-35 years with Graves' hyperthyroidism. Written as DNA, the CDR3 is TGTGCCACCAGTGATTGGGGACAGGATATTTATGGCTACACCTTC. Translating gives CATSDWGQDIYGYTF.